The 16 T cell receptor beta chains presented below share a single source sample, sequenced in a study of T cell responses to AZD1222 COVID-19 vaccine (dated by TCRdb to about 2021). In the paper's terms, the time point label means: baseline before first vaccination. Libraries were built with the immunoSEQ multiplex PCR assay. In TCRdb, the immuneACCESS table is reduced to in-frame sequences with V and J assigned. These tables do not hold every clone; where another copy was compared, an unresolved V gene accounts for under half, and the others remain unexplained. The sample includes around 120,000 clones, with over 85% observed a single time. About 4.8% of the sample goes to the ten largest clones. The specimen was peripheral blood, collected on day 0 of AZD1222 vaccination. These receptors came from an adult in good health.

The V gene is TRBV5-4, the J gene TRBJ2-5; tentative D call: TRBD2 (5 bases). V lost 0 bases and J 0 bases, leaving 9 bases between the germline ends. CDR3 length: 15 amino acids. The germline gives CDR1 SGHNT, CDR2 YYREEE (reference sequence). CDR3 DNA sequence: TGTGCCAGCAGCTTGGCCGGAGGAAACCAAGAGACCCAGTACTTC. Protein sequence: CASSLAGGNQETQYF.

The chain uses TRBV2 and TRBJ2-2, with D uncertain. The germline V and J ends were trimmed by 7 bases and 1 base, with 10 bases remaining between them. This CDR3 is 14 amino acids long. The germline gives CDR1 SNHLY, CDR2 FYNNEI. This chain's CDR3 is CASNLGLNTGELFF. In nucleotides, the CDR3 is TGTGCCAGCAACCTTGGGTTGAACACCGGGGAGCTGTTTTTT.

The chain recombines TRBV19 with TRBJ2-4; D unresolved. CDR3 length: 16 residues. V shed 0 bases and J shed 1 base, with 10 bases lying between them. Germline CDR1 LNHDA, CDR2 SQIVND (reference sequence). In DNA, the CDR3 is TGTGCCAGTAGTATAGAGCCAGGTCTCGCCAAAAACATTCAGTACTTC. Protein product: CASSIEPGLAKNIQYF.

This chain links TRBV5-8 with TRBJ2-7; D may match TRBD1 or TRBD2 (5 bases each). CDR1 is SGHTS and CDR2 is YDEGEE in the germline V gene. This CDR3 spans 14 amino acids. V was cut by 4 bases and J by 2 bases, with 13 bases left in between. CDR3 sequence: CASSPTGTPYEQYF. CDR3 in DNA: TGTGCCAGCAGCCCTACCGGGACCCCCTACGAGCAGTACTTC.

The V call is TRBV6-4, the J call TRBJ1-2; possible D gene TRBD1, 5 bases. Germline assignment: CDR1 MRHNA and CDR2 SNTAGT. The V end lost 6 bases, the J end lost 2 bases, and 10 bases lay between the germline ends. The CDR3 runs to 13 residues. The CDR3 spells CASREGENYGYTF. CDR3 DNA: TGTGCCAGCAGGGAAGGGGAAAACTATGGCTACACCTTC.

This clone occurred once. This chain connects TRBV7-8 to TRBJ2-1; D remains unclear. This CDR3 has 16 amino acids. V gave up 1 base and J gave up 3 bases, with 13 bases separating them. Germline CDR1 reads SGHVS; CDR2 reads FQNEAQ. The CDR3 sequence: CASSLGQPTYYNEQFF. DNA of the CDR3: TGTGCCAGCAGCTTAGGGCAACCGACATACTACAATGAGCAGTTCTTC.

V is TRBV2 and J is TRBJ1-2; no firm D call. The CDR3 contains 15 residues. Trimming left V 3 bases short and J 4 bases short, with 15 bases between. Germline V gene data show CDR1 as SNHLY and CDR2 as FYNNEI. CDR3 residues: CASSDRTTDFYGYTF. The CDR3 nucleotides are TGTGCCAGCAGTGACAGAACAACGGATTTCTATGGCTACACCTTC.

This chain connects TRBV15 to TRBJ1-5, with unresolved D. V shed 4 bases and J shed 7 bases, with 17 bases lying between them. CDR1 and CDR2 (germline): LNHNV, YYDKDF (reference sequence). The CDR3 is made up of 15 amino acids. This CDR3 is CATSKHSGVGQPQHF. Here the CDR3 DNA reads TGTGCCACCAGCAAACATTCCGGGGTCGGGCAGCCCCAGCATTTT.

V is TRBV23-1 and J is TRBJ1-2, with D possibly matching TRBD1 (5 bases). TRBV23-1 is marked as an open reading frame, function uncertain. V shed 9 bases and J shed 5 bases, with 19 bases lying between them. The CDR3 spans 14 residues. CDR3 nucleotide sequence: TGCGCCAGTTACCGGGACCCCCTGGGTTATGGCTACACCTTC. Translation gives CASYRDPLGYGYTF.

This chain links TRBV19 with TRBJ2-3; 10 nucleotides agree with TRBD1. Germline values: CDR1 LNHDA, CDR2 SQIVND (reference sequence). The CDR3 sequence is 14 residues long. The junction had 0 bases not matched to a gene; V was cut back by 5 bases and J by 1 base. The CDR3 nucleotides read TGTGCCAGTAGTGGGACAGGGGGCACAGATACGCAGTATTTT. Translating it yields CASSGTGGTDTQYF.

The chain links TRBV11-1 to TRBJ2-3; D is unresolved. Trimming shortened V by 1 base and J by 1 base, and 9 bases separated the two germline ends. The germline V gene has CDR1 SGHAT and CDR2 FQDESV (reference sequence). The CDR3 has 15 amino acids. The CDR3 loop reads CASSLGPLRTDTQYF. The DNA for the CDR3 is TGTGCCAGCAGCTTAGGCCCACTACGCACAGATACGCAGTATTTT. Filled out from reference TRBV11-1 and TRBJ2-3, the complete variable domain reads EAEVAQSPRYKITEKSQAVAFWCDPISGHATLYWYRQILGQGPELLVQFQDESVVDDSQLPKDRFSAERLKGVDSTLKIQPAELGDSAMYLCASSLGPLRTDTQYFGPGTRLTVL.

This chain joins TRBV7-8 and TRBJ2-3, with 9 bases fitting TRBD2. The CDR3 contains 15 residues. The V segment lost 5 bases and the J segment 3 bases; nucleotides outside the gene matches: 6. Germline V gene lookup returns CDR1 SGHVS and CDR2 FQNEAQ. The CDR3 loop reads CASSRGGGGTDTQYF. CDR3 bases: TGTGCCAGCAGCCGAGGCGGGGGGGGAACAGATACGCAGTATTTT.

The J gene is TRBJ2-3, the V gene TRBV6-5, with D possibly matching TRBD2 (5 bases). This CDR3 has 15 residues. Germline V gene lookup returns CDR1 MNHEY and CDR2 SVGAGI. V gave up 7 bases and J gave up 0 bases, with 14 bases separating them. The CDR3 here is CASNQPGKSTDTQYF. Here the CDR3 DNA reads TGTGCCAGCAACCAACCCGGGAAAAGCACAGATACGCAGTATTTT.

This chain uses TRBV6-5 with TRBJ1-5, with D unclear. V was trimmed by 8 bases and J by 1 base, leaving 15 bases between them. This CDR3 spans 15 amino acids. The V gene's germline CDR1 is MNHEY and CDR2 SVGAGI. The CDR3 is CASSRAGISNQPQHF. The DNA for the CDR3 is TGTGCCAGCTCACGAGCCGGCATCAGCAATCAGCCCCAGCATTTT.

The chain employs TRBV19 and TRBJ1-1; the D gene is possibly TRBD1 (5 bases). Germline V gene data show CDR1 as LNHDA and CDR2 as SQIVND (reference sequence). CDR3 length equals 13 residues. V dropped 2 bases and J dropped 4 bases, with 8 bases sitting between them. CDR3 nucleotides: TGTGCCAGTAGTATAAGGGGCCTCACTGAAGCTTTCTTT. The encoded protein is CASSIRGLTEAFF.

The rearrangement joins TRBV28 to TRBJ2-7; TRBD1 aligns across 9 bases. CDR3 length equals 14 residues. Germline-derived CDR1 and CDR2 are MDHEN and SYDVKM. V gave up 6 bases and J gave up 3 bases; unmatched junction bases: 6. The chain's CDR3 is CASRYGDRDYEQYF. The CDR3 DNA reads as TGTGCCAGCAGGTATGGGGACAGGGACTACGAGCAGTACTTC.